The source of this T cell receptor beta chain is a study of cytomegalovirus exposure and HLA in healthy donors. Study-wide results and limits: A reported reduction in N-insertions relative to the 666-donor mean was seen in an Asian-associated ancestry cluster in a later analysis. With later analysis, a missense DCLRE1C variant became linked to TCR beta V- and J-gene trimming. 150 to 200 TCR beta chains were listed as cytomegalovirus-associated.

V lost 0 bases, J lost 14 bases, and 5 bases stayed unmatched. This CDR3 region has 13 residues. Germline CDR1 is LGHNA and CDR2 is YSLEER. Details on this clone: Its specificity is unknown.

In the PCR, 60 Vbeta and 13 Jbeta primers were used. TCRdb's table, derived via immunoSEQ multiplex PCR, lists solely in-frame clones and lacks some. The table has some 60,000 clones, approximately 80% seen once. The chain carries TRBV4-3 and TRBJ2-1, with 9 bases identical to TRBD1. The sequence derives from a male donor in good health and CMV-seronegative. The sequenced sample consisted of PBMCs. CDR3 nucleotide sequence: TGCGCCAGCAGCCAAGATCTACAGGGGGCGGAGTTCTTC. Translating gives CASSQDLQGAEFF.